This T cell receptor beta chain was profiled in a study of beta chain features in type 1 diabetes. General study results and limits: Patients with Type 1 diabetes showed moderately but significantly shorter TCRB CDR3s in all four CD4+ subsets. VDJ junctions in type 1 diabetes patients carried more deletions and fewer insertions.

CD45RO/CCR7/CD25/CD127/CD95/CD27 staining was used to isolate CD4+ naive, central memory, regulatory and stem cell-like memory cells by sorting. Purity exceeding 95% was reached by all sorted populations. Isolated RNA was reverse transcribed in full, so expressed TCRB transcripts were sequenced. Here immunoSEQ multiplex PCR was the method, and the copy in TCRdb shows in-frame clones only, minus some. Of a few hundred thousand clones detected, over 11% appear once; the ten largest clones hold more than 0.015%. This clone showed up just a few times. The antigen is undetermined. The CDR3 spans 15 residues. The V end was cut by 5 bases, the J end by 2 bases, with 16 bases between. The germline gives CDR1 SGDLS, CDR2 YYNGEE.

The rearrangement uses TRBV9 and TRBJ2-5, with D possibly matching TRBD1 (6 bases). Sequencing was done on a sample of naive CD4+ T cells from blood. The sequence was collected from a man between 25 and 39 years old with type 1 diabetes. CDR3 in DNA: TGTGCCAGCAGTCACTGGGGGCAGGGGCAAGAGACCCAGTACTTC. Translated: CASSHWGQGQETQYF.